This entry describes one T cell receptor beta chain. Trimming cost V 4 bases and J 4 bases; bases outside gene matches: 7. Germline assignment: CDR1 SGDLS and CDR2 YYNGEE. The CDR3 sequence is 15 residues long. Using its own MiXCR run on the RT-PCR reads, TCRdb lists one record per CDR3 protein. This table has 150,000 to 250,000 distinct CDR3 sequences, 35% to 50% appearing once. This entry comes from a study of patients and donors after allogeneic stem cell transplantation. V gene TRBV9 combines with J gene TRBJ2-1, with 8 bases that match TRBD2. Specimen: blood, either unsorted or a sorted T cell fraction (not recorded which). The origin of this receptor is a human donor who was either an allogeneic HSCT recipient or a stem cell or donor lymphocyte infusion donor (not recorded which). It is not recorded whose cells these are; they may come from a transplant donor. CDR3 in DNA: TGTGCCAGCAGCCGTACCGGACTAGCATACAATGAGCAGTTCTTC. Its protein is CASSRTGLAYNEQFF. The full variable domain, completed using reference TRBV9 and TRBJ2-1, is DSGVTQTPKHLITATGQRVTLRCSPRSGDLSVYWYQQSLDQGLQFLIQYYNGEERAKGNILERFSAQQFPDLHSELNLSSLELGDSALYFCASSRTGLAYNEQFFGPGTRLTVL.